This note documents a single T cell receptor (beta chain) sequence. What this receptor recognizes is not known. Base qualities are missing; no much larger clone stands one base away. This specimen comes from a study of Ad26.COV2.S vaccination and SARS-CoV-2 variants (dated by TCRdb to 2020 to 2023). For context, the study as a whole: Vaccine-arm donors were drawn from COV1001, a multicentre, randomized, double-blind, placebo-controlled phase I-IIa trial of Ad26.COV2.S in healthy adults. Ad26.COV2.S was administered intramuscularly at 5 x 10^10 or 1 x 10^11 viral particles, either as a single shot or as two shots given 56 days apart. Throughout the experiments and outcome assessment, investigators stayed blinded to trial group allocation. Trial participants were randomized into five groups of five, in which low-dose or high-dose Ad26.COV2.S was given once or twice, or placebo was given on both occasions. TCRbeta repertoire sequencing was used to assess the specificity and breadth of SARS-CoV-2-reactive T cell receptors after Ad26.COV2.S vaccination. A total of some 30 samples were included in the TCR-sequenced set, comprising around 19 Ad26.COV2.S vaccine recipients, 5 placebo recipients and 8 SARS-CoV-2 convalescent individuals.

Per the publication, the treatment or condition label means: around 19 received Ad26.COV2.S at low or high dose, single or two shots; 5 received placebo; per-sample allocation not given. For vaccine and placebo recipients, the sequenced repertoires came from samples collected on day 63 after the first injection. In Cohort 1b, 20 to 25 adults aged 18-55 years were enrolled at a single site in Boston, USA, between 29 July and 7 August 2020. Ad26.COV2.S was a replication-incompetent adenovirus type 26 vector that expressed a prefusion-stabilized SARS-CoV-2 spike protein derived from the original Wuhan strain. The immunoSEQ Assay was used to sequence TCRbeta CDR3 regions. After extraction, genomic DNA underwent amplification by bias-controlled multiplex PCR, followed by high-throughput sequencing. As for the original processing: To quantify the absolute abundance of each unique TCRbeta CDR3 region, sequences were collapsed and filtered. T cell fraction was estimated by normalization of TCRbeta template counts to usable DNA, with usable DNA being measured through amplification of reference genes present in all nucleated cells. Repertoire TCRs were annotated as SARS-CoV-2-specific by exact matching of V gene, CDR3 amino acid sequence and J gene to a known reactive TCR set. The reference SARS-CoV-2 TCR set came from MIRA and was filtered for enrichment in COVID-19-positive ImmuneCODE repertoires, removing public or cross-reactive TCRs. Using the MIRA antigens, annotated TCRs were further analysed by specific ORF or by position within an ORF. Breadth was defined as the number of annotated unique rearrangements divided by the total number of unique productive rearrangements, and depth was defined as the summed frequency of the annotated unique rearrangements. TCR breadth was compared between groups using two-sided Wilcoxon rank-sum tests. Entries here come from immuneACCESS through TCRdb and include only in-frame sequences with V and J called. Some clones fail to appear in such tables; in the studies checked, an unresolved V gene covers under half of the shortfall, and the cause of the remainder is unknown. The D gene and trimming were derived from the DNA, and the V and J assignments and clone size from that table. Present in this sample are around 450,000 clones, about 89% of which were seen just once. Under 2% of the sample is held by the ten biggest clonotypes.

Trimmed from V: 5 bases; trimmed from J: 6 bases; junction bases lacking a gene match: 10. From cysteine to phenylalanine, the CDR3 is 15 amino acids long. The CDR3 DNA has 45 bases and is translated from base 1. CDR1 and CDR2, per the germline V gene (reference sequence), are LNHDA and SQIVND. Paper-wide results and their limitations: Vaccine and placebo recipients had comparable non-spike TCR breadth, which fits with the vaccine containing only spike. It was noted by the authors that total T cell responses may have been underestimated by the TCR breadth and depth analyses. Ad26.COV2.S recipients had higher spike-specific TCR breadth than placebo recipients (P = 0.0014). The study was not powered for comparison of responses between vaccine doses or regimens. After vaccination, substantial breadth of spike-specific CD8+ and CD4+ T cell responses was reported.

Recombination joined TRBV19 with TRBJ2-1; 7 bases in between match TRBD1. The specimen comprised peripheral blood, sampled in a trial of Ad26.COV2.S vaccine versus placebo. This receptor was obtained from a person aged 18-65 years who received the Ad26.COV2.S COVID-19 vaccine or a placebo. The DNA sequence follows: TGTGCCAGTAGTGTAGGGGGCTCAACCGTCAATGAGCAGTTCTTC. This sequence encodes CASSVGGSTVNEQFF.